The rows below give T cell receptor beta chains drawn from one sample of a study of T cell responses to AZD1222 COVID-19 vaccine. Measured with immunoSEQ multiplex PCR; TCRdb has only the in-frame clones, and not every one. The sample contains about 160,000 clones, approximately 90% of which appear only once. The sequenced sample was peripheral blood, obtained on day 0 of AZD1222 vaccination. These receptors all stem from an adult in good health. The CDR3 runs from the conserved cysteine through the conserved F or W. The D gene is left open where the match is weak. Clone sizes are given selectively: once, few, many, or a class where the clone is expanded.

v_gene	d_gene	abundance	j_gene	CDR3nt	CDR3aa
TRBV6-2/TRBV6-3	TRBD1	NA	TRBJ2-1	TGTGCCAGCAGTTACTCTGGGGGTCAGGGGGATGAGCAGTTCTTC	CASSYSGGQGDEQFF
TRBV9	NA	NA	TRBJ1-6	TGTGCCAGCAGCGTGAGCGATTTCGGGAATTCACCCCTCCACTTT	CASSVSDFGNSPLHF
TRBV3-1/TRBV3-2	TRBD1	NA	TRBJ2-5	TGTGCCAGCAGCTTACAGACAGGGGGTCTGTGGACCCAGTACTTC	CASSLQTGGLWTQYF
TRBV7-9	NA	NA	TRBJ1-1	TGTGCCAGCAGCTTAGCAGGGTGGGACACTGAAGCTTTCTTT	CASSLAGWDTEAFF
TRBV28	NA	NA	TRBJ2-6	TGTGCCAGCAGTCAGAGCCGCGGACAGCTCCCGTCAGGGGCCAACGTCCTGACTTTC	CASSQSRGQLPSGANVLTF
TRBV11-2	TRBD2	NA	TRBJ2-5	TGTGCCAGCAGCGAAATAGCGGGGGGGCGGGAGACCCAGTACTTC	CASSEIAGGRETQYF
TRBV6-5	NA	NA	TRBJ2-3	TGTGCCAGCAGAACACTAGCAGATACGCAGTATTTT	CASRTLADTQYF
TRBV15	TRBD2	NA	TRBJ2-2	TGTGCCACCAGCAGCGGGCGGGGGGCGTATACCGGGGAGCTGTTTTTT	CATSSGRGAYTGELFF
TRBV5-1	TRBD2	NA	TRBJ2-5	TGCGCCAGCAGCTTGGGGGCGGGGGGGGCGGAGACCCAGTACTTC	CASSLGAGGAETQYF
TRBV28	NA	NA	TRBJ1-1	TGTGCCAGCAGTTTGGCCCTTGACACTGAAGCTTTCTTT	CASSLALDTEAFF
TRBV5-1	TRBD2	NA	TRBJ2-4	TGCGCCAGCAGCCCCAGACTAGCGGGGGCCGCGCTAGCCAAAAACATTCAGTACTTC	CASSPRLAGAALAKNIQYF
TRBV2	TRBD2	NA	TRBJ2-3	TGTGCCAGCAGCGGACTAGCGGGGGGCCACACAGATACGCAGTATTTT	CASSGLAGGHTDTQYF
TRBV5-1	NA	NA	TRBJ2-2	TGCGCCAGCAGCTTGGGCAGGGCTGACACCGGGGAGCTGTTTTTT	CASSLGRADTGELFF
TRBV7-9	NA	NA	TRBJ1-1	TGTGCCAGCAGCTTACAGGGGAGCACTGAAGCTTTCTTT	CASSLQGSTEAFF
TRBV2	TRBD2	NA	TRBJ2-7	TGTGCCAGCAGTGAAGCGGTAGCGGGGGTCCCCGAACTAAGCTCCTACGAGCAGTACTTC	CASSEAVAGVPELSSYEQYF
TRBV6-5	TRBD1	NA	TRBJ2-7	TGTGCCAGCTTGACAGGGGGCGGGTACGAGCAGTACTTC	CASLTGGGYEQYF
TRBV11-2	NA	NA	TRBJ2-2	TGTGCCAGCAGCCGACAACTGAACACCGGGGAGCTGTTTTTT	CASSRQLNTGELFF
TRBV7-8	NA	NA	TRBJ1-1	TGTGCCAGCAGCTACGGAGGGGGAATGAACACTGAAGCTTTCTTT	CASSYGGGMNTEAFF
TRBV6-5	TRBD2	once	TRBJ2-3	TGTGCCAGCAGTTACGCGGGGGGAAGCACAGATACGCAGTATTTT	CASSYAGGSTDTQYF
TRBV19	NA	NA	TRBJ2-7	TGTGCCAGTAGTAAGAGGCAGATGCGGCAGGGCGATGGAGAGCAGTACTTC	CASSKRQMRQGDGEQYF
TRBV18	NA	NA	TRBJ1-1	TGTGCCAGCTCACCACCGTTAAGGGTCGCTGAAGCTTTCTTT	CASSPPLRVAEAFF
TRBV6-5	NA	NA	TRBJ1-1	TGTGCCAGCAGTTACTCCGGGGGAGGGAGAACTGAAGCTTTCTTT	CASSYSGGGRTEAFF
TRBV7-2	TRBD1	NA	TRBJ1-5	TGTGCCAGCAGCTTAATGGGACAGGGCTCGCCCCAGCATTTT	CASSLMGQGSPQHF
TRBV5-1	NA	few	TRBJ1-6	TGCGCCAGCAGCTTGGTGACAGGTGGACAAGGACCCCTCCACTTT	CASSLVTGGQGPLHF
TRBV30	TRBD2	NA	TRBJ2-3	TGTGCCTGGAGTATCAGCGGGGGGGCCCAAGATACGCAGTATTTT	CAWSISGGAQDTQYF
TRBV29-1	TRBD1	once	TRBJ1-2	TGCAGCGTTGAACGGACAGGGGGAGTCTATGGCTACACCTTC	CSVERTGGVYGYTF
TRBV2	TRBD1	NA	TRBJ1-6	TGTGCCAGCAGTGAGAATGCCGACAGGGGTCGATCACCCCTCCACTTT	CASSENADRGRSPLHF
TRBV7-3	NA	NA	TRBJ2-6	TGTGCCAGCAGCTTAAGCTCAGGGGCCAACGTCCTGACTTTC	CASSLSSGANVLTF
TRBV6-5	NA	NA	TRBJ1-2	TGTGCCAGCAGTTACTCGGGGGGCGCTGGCTATGGCTACACCTTC	CASSYSGGAGYGYTF
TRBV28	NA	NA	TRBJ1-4	TGTGCCAGCAGTTTATCTCCAGGGTTAGGTTCCTTAGGTGAAAAACTGTTTTTT	CASSLSPGLGSLGEKLFF
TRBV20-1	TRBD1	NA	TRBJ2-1	TGCAGTGCTAGTTACAGGGGTACCTACAATGAGCAGTTCTTC	CSASYRGTYNEQFF
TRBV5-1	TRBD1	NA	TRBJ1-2	TGCGCCAGCAGCGGGGGACAGGGAGATGGCTACACCTTC	CASSGGQGDGYTF
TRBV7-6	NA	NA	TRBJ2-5	TGTGCCAGCAGCTTAGCGCGGAGGGCCGGAGAGACCCAGTACTTC	CASSLARRAGETQYF
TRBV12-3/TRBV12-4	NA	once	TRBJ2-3	TGTGCCAGCAGTCCCCAGGGAGATACGCAGTATTTT	CASSPQGDTQYF
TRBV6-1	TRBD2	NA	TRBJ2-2	TGTGCCAGCAGTGAACTCCGAAGCGGGGCCGGGGAGCTGTTTTTT	CASSELRSGAGELFF
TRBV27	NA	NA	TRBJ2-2	TGTGCCAGCAGGCCCCTCAACACCGGGGAGCTGTTTTTT	CASRPLNTGELFF
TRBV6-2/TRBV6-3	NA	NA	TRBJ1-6	TGTGCCAGCAGTTATACCCCCGGGACGGTCATTAATTCACCCCTCCACTTT	CASSYTPGTVINSPLHF
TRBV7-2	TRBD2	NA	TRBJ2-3	TGTGCCAGCAGCTTGGGACTAGCCGCAGATACGCAGTATTTT	CASSLGLAADTQYF
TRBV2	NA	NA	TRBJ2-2	TGTGCCAGCGTCGAGAACACCGGGGAGCTGTTTTTT	CASVENTGELFF
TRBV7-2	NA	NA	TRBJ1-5	TGTGCCAGCAGCCCTCCAGGGTCGGCCCAGCATTTT	CASSPPGSAQHF
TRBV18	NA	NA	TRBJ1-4	TGTGCCAGCTCACCCGACAGGAGAAATGAAAAACTGTTTTTT	CASSPDRRNEKLFF
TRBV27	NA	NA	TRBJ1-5	TGTGCCAGCAGTTTATTAACCCCTCTAGGAAGCGGCAGCAATCAGCCCCAGCATTTT	CASSLLTPLGSGSNQPQHF
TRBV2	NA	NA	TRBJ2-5	TGTGCCAGCACCACCTTGGCGGGAATGGGGCAAGAGACCCAGTACTTC	CASTTLAGMGQETQYF
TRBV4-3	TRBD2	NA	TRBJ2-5	TGCGCCAGCAGCCAAGAGGCGGGGGGGCTCTCAGAGACCCAGTACTTC	CASSQEAGGLSETQYF
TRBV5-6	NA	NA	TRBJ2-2	TGTGCCAGCAGCCAGGCGGGTGCGAACACCGGGGAGCTGTTTTTT	CASSQAGANTGELFF
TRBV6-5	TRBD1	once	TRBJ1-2	TGTGCCAGCAGTTACCGGGGACAGGGGGCCAACTATGGCTACACCTTC	CASSYRGQGANYGYTF
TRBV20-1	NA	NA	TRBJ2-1	TGCAGTGCTAGTCGCTGGGGCGGCGAAGAGCAGTTCTTC	CSASRWGGEEQFF
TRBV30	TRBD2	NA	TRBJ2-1	TGTGCCTGGACACTAGCGGGGGGAAGCTCCTACAATGAGCAGTTCTTC	CAWTLAGGSSYNEQFF
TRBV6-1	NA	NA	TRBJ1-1	TGTGCCAGCAGTGAAGGGTTCGGGGGGCTAGGCACTGAAGCTTTCTTT	CASSEGFGGLGTEAFF
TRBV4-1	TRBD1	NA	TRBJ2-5	TGCGCCAGCAGCCAAGATTCCCAGGGGGCGCAGACCCAGTACTTC	CASSQDSQGAQTQYF
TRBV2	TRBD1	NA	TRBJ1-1	TGTGCCAGCAGCAACGCCGGACAGGATCTAACTGAAGCTTTCTTT	CASSNAGQDLTEAFF
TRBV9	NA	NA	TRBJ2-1	TGTGCCAGCAGCCCCAGTAGCACTAGTTTCTCCTACAATGAGCAGTTCTTC	CASSPSSTSFSYNEQFF
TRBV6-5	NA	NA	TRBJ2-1	TGTGCCAGCAGTCCCTCGTGGAGGGGGTACAATGAGCAGTTCTTC	CASSPSWRGYNEQFF
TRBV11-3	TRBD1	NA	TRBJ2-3	TGTGCCAGCAGCCCAGGACAGGGGGCAGATACGCAGTATTTT	CASSPGQGADTQYF
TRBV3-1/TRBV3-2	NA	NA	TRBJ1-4	TGTGCCAGCAGCCAAATGGGTACCACTAATGAAAAACTGTTTTTT	CASSQMGTTNEKLFF
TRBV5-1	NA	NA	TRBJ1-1	TGCGCCAGCAGCTTGTCCCCTTTGGACACTGAAGCTTTCTTT	CASSLSPLDTEAFF
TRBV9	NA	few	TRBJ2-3	TGTGCCAGCAGCGTAGGGAGAGGCACAGATACGCAGTATTTT	CASSVGRGTDTQYF
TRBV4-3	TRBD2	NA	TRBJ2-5	TGCGCCAGCAGCCAAGAGCGGGGGGGCCAAGAGACCCAGTACTTC	CASSQERGGQETQYF
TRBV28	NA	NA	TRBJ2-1	TGTGCCAGCAGTAGCGGGCGGATCTCGGAGCAGTTCTTC	CASSSGRISEQFF